Detailed here is one T cell receptor beta chain. Its antigen is currently unknown. The data were taken from a study of graft-versus-host responses after intestinal transplantation. As for the study in general: Grafts were multivisceral, liver-intestinal, or isolated intestinal. Tacrolimus and steroids were given for about 3 years to all recipients after anti-thymocyte globulin induction.

Study results and caveats: Investigators detected GvH clones in recipient marrow, with some emerging earlier in ileum or blood.

V gave up 5 bases and J gave up 5 bases, with 21 bases separating them. This CDR3 is 16 amino acids long. Germline CDR1 SGHVS, CDR2 FNYEAQ. The protocol was immunoSEQ multiplex PCR, while the TCRdb copy is restricted to in-frame clones and leaves out a portion. The sample lists approximately 90,000 clones, around 89% seen once, with approximately 0.28% in the top ten. The source material was unstimulated CD4+ T cells sorted from spleen or lymph node cells, sampled before transplant. The V gene is TRBV7-6, the J gene TRBJ1-2, with D hard to call. The receptor was isolated from a human donor who was the organ donor for an intestinal transplant. CDR3 sequence: CASSPQPGRGPYGYTF. CDR3 nucleotide sequence: TGTGCCAGCAGCCCACAGCCCGGGAGAGGACCGTATGGCTACACCTTC.